The sequence of this TCR beta chain was determined in a study of identical twins. General study points: Out-of-frame alpha sequences common to twins were enriched for low generation probability. Insertions ran lower in abundant cord blood beta clonotypes, though not in memory repertoires.

This clonotype occurred many times. The antigen is unknown. The germline V and J ends were trimmed by 7 bases and 10 bases, with 11 bases remaining between them. This CDR3 is 12 amino acids long. TCRdb redid the calling of the 5' RACE reads with MiXCR, one entry per CDR3 protein. Altogether 250,000 to 350,000 distinct CDR3 sequences are present, under 9.5% being singletons, with the ten largest covering 2.1%. The sample also formed part of further work on yellow fever vaccine responses in identical twins.

Sequencing used memory (CD45RO+) T cells sorted from blood. The chain uses TRBV12-3 or TRBV12-4 and TRBJ1-6; tentative D call: TRBD1 (5 bases). The TCR sequence derives from a young woman in good health. In nucleotides, the CDR3 is TGTGCCAGCACTACTGGGGGGTCACCCCTCCACTTT. It encodes CASTTGGSPLHF.